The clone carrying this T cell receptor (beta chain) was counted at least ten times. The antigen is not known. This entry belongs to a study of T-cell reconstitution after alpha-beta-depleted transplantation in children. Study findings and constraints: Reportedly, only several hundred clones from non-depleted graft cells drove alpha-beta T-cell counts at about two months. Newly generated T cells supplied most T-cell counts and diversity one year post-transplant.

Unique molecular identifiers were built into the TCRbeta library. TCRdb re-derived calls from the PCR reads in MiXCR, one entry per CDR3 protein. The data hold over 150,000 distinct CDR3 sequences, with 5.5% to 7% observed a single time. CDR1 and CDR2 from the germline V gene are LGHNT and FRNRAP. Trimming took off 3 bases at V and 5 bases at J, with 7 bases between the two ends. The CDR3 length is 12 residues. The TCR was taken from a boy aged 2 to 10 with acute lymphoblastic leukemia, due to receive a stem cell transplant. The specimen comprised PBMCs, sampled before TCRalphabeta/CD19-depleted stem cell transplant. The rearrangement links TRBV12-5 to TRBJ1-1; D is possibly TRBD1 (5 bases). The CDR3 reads CASGFGTTEAFF. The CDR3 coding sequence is TGTGCTAGTGGTTTTGGGACGACTGAAGCTTTCTTT. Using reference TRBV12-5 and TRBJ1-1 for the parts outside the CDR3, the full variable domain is DARVTQTPRHKVTEMGQEVTMRCQPILGHNTVFWYRQTMMQGLELLAYFRNRAPLDDSGMPKDRFSAEMPDATLATLKIQPSEPRDSAVYFCASGFGTTEAFFGQGTRLTVV.